The clone carrying this T cell receptor (beta chain) was seen a handful of times. The data were produced by immunoSEQ multiplex PCR, yet TCRdb's version contains in-frame clones alone and is incomplete. Altogether 95,000 to 150,000 clones are present, 70% to 90% being singletons, with the ten largest covering roughly 7.7%. CDR1 and CDR2 from the germline V gene are SGHRS and YFSETQ. Trimming removed 4 bases from V and 5 bases from J, with 15 bases in between. CDR3 length: 14 amino acids. This entry comes from a study of T cell responses to AZD1222 COVID-19 vaccine. Overall study: Whether given at about 4 or about 12 weeks, second doses were pooled.

The sequencing used peripheral blood, collected on day 0 of AZD1222 vaccination. The V call is TRBV5-1, the J call TRBJ2-5, with D perhaps matching TRBD1 or TRBD2 (5 bases each). The sequence derives from an adult in good health. CDR3 DNA sequence: TGCGCCAGCAGCCCCCTCGGGACGGCTGAGACCCAGTACTTC. Translating it yields CASSPLGTAETQYF. The whole variable domain, filled in from reference TRBV5-1 and TRBJ2-5, reads KAGVTQTPRYLIKTRGQQVTLSCSPISGHRSVSWYQQTPGQGLQFLFEYFSETQRNKGNFPGRFSGRQFSNSRSEMNVSTLELGDSALYLCASSPLGTAETQYFGPGTRLLVL.